These 27 T cell receptor beta chains were all obtained from the same sample, sequenced in a study of blood T cell repertoires in COVID-19. The data were produced by immunoSEQ multiplex PCR, yet TCRdb's version contains in-frame clones alone and is incomplete. The sample lists 300,000 to 400,000 clones; 80% to 90% were seen once. The sequenced sample consisted of peripheral blood. The source of these receptors is a woman aged 50 to 60 who had recovered from COVID-19.

This sequence joins TRBV27 and TRBJ1-5; D is ambiguous. Germline values: CDR1 MNHEY, CDR2 SMNVEV (reference sequence). The CDR3 has 13 residues. V dropped 5 bases and J dropped 6 bases, with 11 bases sitting between them. The CDR3 DNA reads as TGTGCCAGCAGTCGGGAGGCGGGTCAGCCCCAGCATTTT. Translation: CASSREAGQPQHF.

The chain links TRBV28 to TRBJ2-5; 10 bases are a match to TRBD2. Germline V CDR1 and CDR2: MDHEN, SYDVKM. CDR3 length: 15 residues. J lost 0 bases, V lost 8 bases, and 6 bases had no gene match. In DNA form, the CDR3 reads TGTGCCAGCTTGCGGACTAGCGGATACCAAGAGACCCAGTACTTC. Translating gives CASLRTSGYQETQYF.

V gene TRBV7-2 combines with J gene TRBJ1-4; 7 bases align to TRBD1. The CDR3 totals 14 residues. Trimming took 5 bases from V and 7 from J; bases not matched to a gene: 7. Germline-derived CDR1 and CDR2 are SGHTA and FQGNSA. The CDR3: CASSGDSATEKLFF. Here the CDR3 DNA reads TGTGCCAGCAGCGGGGACAGCGCCACTGAAAAACTGTTTTTT.

The chain is built from TRBV3-1 (or the pseudogene TRBV3-2) and TRBJ2-5; 7 nucleotides agree with TRBD2. V was clipped by 6 bases and J by 1 base; unmatched bases: 5. Germline assignment: CDR1 LGHDT and CDR2 YNNKEL (reference sequence). CDR3 length: 14 residues. The CDR3 is CASSFLAVQETQYF. DNA of the CDR3: TGTGCCAGCAGTTTCCTAGCGGTCCAAGAGACCCAGTACTTC.

This clone was detected once. The chain employs TRBV30 and TRBJ2-7, with 8 bases identical to TRBD1. V lost 8 bases to trimming and J lost 6 bases; unmatched junction nucleotides: 12. CDR3 length equals 13 residues. Germline assignment: CDR1 GTSNPN and CDR2 SVGIG (reference sequence). The CDR3 region has the DNA TGTGCCGGCCGGAACAGGGGGATTGGCGAGCAGTACTTC. Its translation is CAGRNRGIGEQYF.

This clone appeared a single time. The rearrangement uses TRBV27 and TRBJ2-6; TRBD2 aligns across 7 bases. Germline CDR1 MNHEY, CDR2 SMNVEV (reference sequence). V was clipped by 0 bases and J by 0 bases; unmatched bases: 5. The CDR3 runs 18 residues. CDR3: CASSLSGGVYSGANVLTF. The DNA of the CDR3 is TGTGCCAGCAGTTTATCGGGGGGGGTATACTCTGGGGCCAACGTCCTGACTTTC.

This chain joins TRBV4-3 and TRBJ1-1, with no clear D. The CDR3 length is 15 residues. The V gene's germline CDR1 is LGHNA and CDR2 YSLEER. V lost 6 bases and J 4 bases, leaving 18 bases between the germline ends. As DNA, the CDR3 is TGCGCCAGCAGTCGTACGGTCACTTCGAGCACTGAAGCTTTCTTT. It yields the protein CASSRTVTSSTEAFF.

The chain uses TRBV27 and TRBJ1-6, with TRBD1 matching 11 bases. The CDR3 loop spans 16 amino acids. After removal of 6 bases from V and 6 bases from J, the junction contained 7 bases not matched to a gene. The germline V gene has CDR1 MNHEY and CDR2 SMNVEV (reference sequence). The DNA for the CDR3 is TGTGCCAGCAGACTCACCGGGACAGGGGGTAATTCACCCCTCCACTTT. It codes for CASRLTGTGGNSPLHF.

The chain recombines TRBV5-4 with TRBJ1-2; 9 nucleotides align to TRBD1. Germline CDR1 SGHNT, CDR2 YYREEE (reference sequence). V dropped 5 bases and J dropped 7; count of bases not matched to a gene: 3. CDR3 size: 12 residues. The CDR3 DNA is TGTGCCAGCAGTTCGACAGGGGGTGGCTACACCTTC. This codes for CASSSTGGGYTF.

The chain is built from TRBV6-1 and TRBJ1-4; 10 nucleotides match TRBD1. Germline loops: CDR1 MNHNS, CDR2 SASEGT. J gave up 7 bases and V 1 base, and 3 bases lay outside the gene matches. The CDR3 loop spans 15 amino acids. The CDR3 loop is CASSEDDRGREKLFF. The CDR3 DNA follows: TGTGCCAGCAGTGAAGACGACAGGGGGCGTGAAAAACTGTTTTTT.

This chain uses TRBV6-1 with TRBJ2-3, with unresolved D. From germline, CDR1 is MNHNS and CDR2 SASEGT. The CDR3 has 13 residues. V lost 3 bases and J 5 bases, leaving 9 bases between the germline ends. CDR3 residues: CASSDRLVDTQYF. The CDR3 DNA sequence: TGTGCCAGCAGTGACAGACTTGTAGATACGCAGTATTTT.

The chain combines TRBV7-9 with TRBJ1-1, with D perhaps matching TRBD1 (5 bases). Germline V gene data show CDR1 as SEHNR and CDR2 as FQNEAQ (reference sequence). The CDR3 loop spans 15 amino acids. Trimming removed 1 base at V and 4 bases at J, with 13 bases between. The CDR3 loop is CASSLGLGHSTEAFF. CDR3 in DNA: TGTGCCAGCAGCTTAGGTCTCGGACACAGCACTGAAGCTTTCTTT.

V usage is TRBV5-1 and J usage is TRBJ2-7, with a possible D match to TRBD2 (6 bases). This CDR3 has 18 amino acids. Trimming cost V 1 base and J 2 bases, with 22 bases left between them. Per germline, CDR1 SGHRS and CDR2 YFSETQ. The CDR3 DNA follows: TGCGCCAGCAGCTTGAGAGGGCTAGCGACTGCACTTACCTACGAGCAGTACTTC. It yields the protein CASSLRGLATALTYEQYF.

This chain connects TRBV19 to TRBJ2-6, with 7 bases matching TRBD1. V trimming: 7 bases; J trimming: 5 bases; junction bases outside the gene matches: 17. Germline V gene sequence: CDR1 LNHDA, CDR2 SQIVND (reference sequence). CDR3 size: 18 residues. The CDR3 nucleotides read TGTGCCAGTAAGTTGGACACAGGGGCCGTTTCCCGGGCCAACGTCCTGACTTTC. It yields the protein CASKLDTGAVSRANVLTF. Filled out from reference TRBV19 and TRBJ2-6, the complete variable domain reads DGGITQSPKYLFRKEGQNVTLSCEQNLNHDAMYWYRQDPGQGLRLIYYSQIVNDFQKGDIAEGYSVSREKKESFPLTVTSAQKNPTAFYLCASKLDTGAVSRANVLTFGAGSRLTVL.

V gene TRBV28 combines with J gene TRBJ1-6, with D hard to call. The CDR3 totals 11 residues. Germline CDR1 is MDHEN and CDR2 is SYDVKM. V gave up 5 bases and J gave up 13 bases, with 9 bases separating them. Here the CDR3 DNA reads TGTGCCAGCAGTAGAACCGGGCCCCTCCACTTT. This sequence encodes CASSRTGPLHF.

This clone has just one count. The chain is built from TRBV10-3 and TRBJ2-7; no clear D gene. Germline loops: CDR1 ENHRY, CDR2 SYGVKD. The CDR3 covers 14 residues. Trimming took 2 bases from V and 2 from J, leaving 10 bases between them. The CDR3 reads CAISEGSVTYEQYF. The CDR3 coding sequence is TGTGCCATCAGTGAGGGCAGCGTAACCTACGAGCAGTACTTC.

The V call is TRBV24-1, the J call TRBJ2-7; possibly TRBD1 for D (5 bases). Trimming removed 5 bases at V and 7 bases at J, with 11 bases between. Looked up from germline, CDR1 is KGHDR and CDR2 is SFDVKD. The CDR3 is 12 residues long. The CDR3 region is CATSVPSGEQYF. CDR3 coding DNA: TGTGCCACCAGTGTTCCTTCAGGGGAGCAGTACTTC.

The V call is TRBV28, the J call TRBJ2-1, with D possibly matching TRBD1 (6 bases). V lost 6 bases and J 1 base, leaving 10 bases between the germline ends. This CDR3 is built from 14 residues. Looked up from germline, CDR1 is MDHEN and CDR2 is SYDVKM. This CDR3 reads CASRIGGSYNEQFF. DNA for the CDR3: TGTGCCAGCAGAATAGGGGGTTCCTACAATGAGCAGTTCTTC.

The chain employs TRBV6-1 and TRBJ1-5; 7 bases match TRBD1. Germline V gene sequence: CDR1 MNHNS, CDR2 SASEGT. With V trimmed by 3 bases and J by 6 bases, 2 bases remained unmatched. The CDR3 has 13 amino acids. The DNA of the CDR3 is TGTGCCAGCAGTGACCAGGGGGGTCAGCCCCAGCATTTT. Translating it yields CASSDQGGQPQHF.

V usage is TRBV19 and J usage is TRBJ1-1, with 11 bases aligning to TRBD1. The CDR3 is 13 residues long. Trimming took 9 bases from V and 1 from J; bases not matched to a gene: 1. Germline values: CDR1 LNHDA, CDR2 SQIVND (reference sequence). This CDR3 is CASGQGANTEAFF. In DNA form, the CDR3 reads TGTGCCAGCGGACAGGGGGCGAACACTGAAGCTTTCTTT.

V and J are TRBV15 and TRBJ1-6, with D unresolved. With 0 bases removed from V and 0 bases from J, the gap between germline ends came to 15 bases. The CDR3 extends over 19 amino acids. Germline values: CDR1 LNHNV, CDR2 YYDKDF (reference sequence). This CDR3 is CATSRDRAPGSSYNSPLHF. CDR3 DNA sequence: TGTGCCACCAGCAGAGATCGAGCGCCGGGGAGCTCCTATAATTCACCCCTCCACTTT.

The gene calls are TRBV12-5 and TRBJ1-3; D is uncertain. Germline CDR1 reads LGHNT; CDR2 reads FRNRAP. This CDR3 is 16 amino acids long. V lost 8 bases, J lost 2 bases, and 19 bases lay in between. CDR3 region: CASPLVVGRAGNTIYF. As DNA, the CDR3 is TGTGCTAGTCCCCTGGTGGTAGGGAGGGCTGGAAACACCATATATTTT.

The V call is TRBV10-3, the J call TRBJ1-1, with D possibly matching TRBD1 (5 bases). CDR3 size: 12 residues. The germline V and J ends were trimmed by 5 bases and 4 bases, with 8 bases remaining between them. Germline CDR1 is ENHRY and CDR2 is SYGVKD. CDR3: CAISRGGTEAFF. CDR3 sequence (DNA): TGTGCCATCAGTCGGGGGGGCACTGAAGCTTTCTTT.

The V gene is TRBV30, the J gene TRBJ1-1, with 9 bases matching TRBD1. The junction had 9 bases not matched to a gene; V was cut back by 7 bases and J by 9 bases. Germline lookup yields CDR1 GTSNPN and CDR2 SVGIG (reference sequence). CDR3 size: 12 residues. The CDR3 sequence is CAYHTGGLKAFF. The DNA for the CDR3 is TGTGCCTACCATACAGGGGGCCTCAAAGCTTTCTTT.

The chain links TRBV3-1 (or the pseudogene TRBV3-2) to TRBJ2-5, with TRBD2 matching over 7 bases. J was trimmed by 1 base and V by 0 bases; bases with no gene match: 5. The germline V gene encodes CDR1 LGHDT and CDR2 YNNKEL (reference sequence). The CDR3 is 16 amino acids. CDR3 in amino acids: CASSQDLASGQETQYF. The CDR3 nucleotides are TGTGCCAGCAGCCAAGATCTGGCTAGCGGCCAAGAGACCCAGTACTTC.

The genes are TRBV5-1 and TRBJ2-1, with D tentatively TRBD1 (6 bases). Germline CDR1 is SGHRS and CDR2 is YFSETQ. Trimming removed 2 bases at V and 2 bases at J, with 11 bases between. This CDR3 comprises 15 residues. CDR3 in amino acids: CASSLQGSTYNEQFF. As DNA, the CDR3 is TGCGCCAGCAGCTTACAGGGATCAACCTACAATGAGCAGTTCTTC.

This clone has just a few counts. The chain couples TRBV9 to TRBJ1-5; D unresolved. The CDR3 extends over 16 amino acids. V was pared by 0 bases and J by 4 bases, with 14 bases between. The germline gives CDR1 SGDLS, CDR2 YYNGEE. CDR3 sequence reads: CASSVGDSGGNQPQHF. CDR3 in DNA: TGTGCCAGCAGCGTAGGAGATTCGGGCGGGAATCAGCCCCAGCATTTT.